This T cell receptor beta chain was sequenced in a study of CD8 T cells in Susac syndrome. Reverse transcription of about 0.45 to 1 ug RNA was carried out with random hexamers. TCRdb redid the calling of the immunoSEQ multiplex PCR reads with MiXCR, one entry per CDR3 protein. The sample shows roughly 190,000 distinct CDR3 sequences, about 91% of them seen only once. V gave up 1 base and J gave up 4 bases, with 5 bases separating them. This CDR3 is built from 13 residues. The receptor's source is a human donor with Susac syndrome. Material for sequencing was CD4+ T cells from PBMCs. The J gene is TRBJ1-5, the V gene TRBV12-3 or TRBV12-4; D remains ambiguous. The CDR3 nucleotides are TGTGCCAGCAGTTTAGGGGAGAATCAGCCCCAGCATTTT. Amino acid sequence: CASSLGENQPQHF.